The 17 T cell receptor beta chains presented below share a single source sample, sequenced in a study of blood T cell repertoires in COVID-19. Method: immunoSEQ multiplex PCR; TCRdb's copy keeps in-frame clones and lacks some. The table lists 130,000 to 150,000 clones, 75% to 90% of them singletons. Sequenced: PBMCs or T cells enriched from blood (not recorded which). The source of these receptors is a woman aged 40 to 50 who had been exposed to COVID-19.

CDR3 nucleotide sequence: TGTGCCAGTAGTATCACAGGGAGCGGGGACACCATATATTTT. This gives the protein CASSITGSGDTIYF. This rearrangement joins TRBV19 to TRBJ1-3; tentatively, D is TRBD1 (6 bases). Germline V gives CDR1 LNHDA, CDR2 SQIVND (reference sequence). V shed 3 bases and J shed 8 bases, with 14 bases lying between them. The CDR3 runs 14 residues.

The chain is built from TRBV14 and TRBJ1-4; the match to TRBD1 covers 8 bases. The CDR3 loop spans 15 amino acids. V trimming: 4 bases; J trimming: 2 bases; junction bases outside the gene matches: 3. Germline V lookup: CDR1 SGHDN, CDR2 FVKESK. CDR3 sequence: CASSLTGETNEKLFF. The CDR3 bases are TGTGCCAGCAGCCTGACAGGGGAGACTAATGAAAAACTGTTTTTT.

This sequence joins TRBV6-5 and TRBJ1-4; tentatively, D is TRBD1 (5 bases). The length of the CDR3 is 15 residues. Germline V CDR1 and CDR2: MNHEY, SVGAGI. The ends were cut back, 4 bases at V and 4 bases at J, with 13 bases in the middle. The CDR3 region is CASSFTGVFNEKLFF. Written as DNA, the CDR3 is TGTGCCAGCAGTTTTACAGGAGTTTTTAATGAAAAACTGTTTTTT.

The chain links TRBV4-3 to TRBJ2-2; TRBD2 aligns across 12 bases. V lost 3 bases, J lost 4 bases, and 3 bases stayed unmatched. Germline CDR1 reads LGHNA; CDR2 reads YSLEER. This CDR3 has 16 residues. The CDR3 bases are TGCGCCAGCAGCCAGACTAGCGGGAGTGGCACCGGGGAGCTGTTTTTT. It codes for CASSQTSGSGTGELFF.

The chain combines TRBV5-1 with TRBJ2-4, with 9 bases fitting TRBD1. From germline, CDR1 is SGHRS and CDR2 YFSETQ. V was pared by 4 bases and J by 7 bases, with 3 bases of the junction left unmatched. The CDR3 is 13 amino acids. CDR3 region: CASSVGQGNIQYF. The CDR3 coding sequence is TGCGCCAGCAGCGTAGGACAGGGGAACATTCAGTACTTC.

The rearrangement uses TRBV5-1 and TRBJ2-5; TRBD1 aligns across 7 bases. This CDR3 is built from 15 residues. Per the germline V gene, CDR1 is SGHRS and CDR2 is YFSETQ. Losses at the gene ends were 1 base for V and 1 base for J; bases not matched to a gene: 4. The DNA for the CDR3 is TGCGCCAGCAGCTTGATGGGACAGAGCCAAGAGACCCAGTACTTC. Translated: CASSLMGQSQETQYF. Complete variable domain (other parts from reference TRBV5-1 and TRBJ2-5): KAGVTQTPRYLIKTRGQQVTLSCSPISGHRSVSWYQQTPGQGLQFLFEYFSETQRNKGNFPGRFSGRQFSNSRSEMNVSTLELGDSALYLCASSLMGQSQETQYFGPGTRLLVL.

This sequence joins TRBV27 and TRBJ2-2, with 8 bases identical to TRBD1. The CDR3 is 18 amino acids. V shed 6 bases and J 5 bases; nucleotides not matched to a gene: 17. The germline gives CDR1 MNHEY, CDR2 SMNVEV (reference sequence). For the CDR3, the DNA is TGTGCCAGCAGACGAGGGACAGGACTAAGTCGTTATACCGGGGAGCTGTTTTTT. Translation: CASRRGTGLSRYTGELFF.

The chain recombines TRBV6-5 with TRBJ1-2; 7 nucleotides line up with TRBD1. CDR1 and CDR2 from the germline V gene are MNHEY and SVGAGI. With 5 bases clipped from V and 2 bases from J, the junction kept 2 bases outside the gene matches. CDR3 length: 13 residues. CDR3: CASSTGQNYGYTF. The CDR3 bases are TGTGCCAGCAGTACGGGACAGAACTATGGCTACACCTTC.

This clone was detected only a few times. The rearrangement joins TRBV29-1 to TRBJ1-1; TRBD1 agrees at 9 bases. Germline CDR1 SQVTM, CDR2 ANQGSEA. Trimming removed 7 bases from V and 5 bases from J; junction bases left unmatched: 14. There are 15 residues in the CDR3. CDR3 nucleotide sequence: TGCAGCGGTGGCCCCTCGGACAGGGGAGGGACTGAAGCTTTCTTT. Encoded protein: CSGGPSDRGGTEAFF.

J is TRBJ1-6 and V is TRBV28; 9 nucleotides line up with TRBD1. V trimming: 5 bases; J trimming: 6 bases; junction bases outside the gene matches: 8. This CDR3 has 16 amino acids. The germline CDR1 and CDR2 sequences are MDHEN and SYDVKM. This chain's CDR3 is CASSPNRGLSNSPLHF. CDR3 DNA: TGTGCCAGCAGTCCCAACAGGGGGCTCTCTAATTCACCCCTCCACTTT.

The rearrangement uses TRBV9 and TRBJ2-6; TRBD1 matches 9 bases. Looked up from germline, CDR1 is SGDLS and CDR2 is YYNGEE. V trimming: 6 bases; J trimming: 4 bases; junction bases outside the gene matches: 5. The CDR3 has 15 residues. The CDR3 is CASTGTGPGANVLTF. The CDR3 nucleotides read TGTGCCAGCACCGGGACAGGGCCAGGGGCCAACGTCCTGACTTTC.

The chain uses TRBV28 and TRBJ2-3, with a weak D call TRBD1 (6 bases). Germline V CDR1 and CDR2: MDHEN, SYDVKM. The CDR3 is 14 residues long. V lost 0 bases and J 4 bases, leaving 8 bases between the germline ends. CDR3 residues: CASSLWQGPDTQYF. In DNA form, the CDR3 reads TGTGCCAGCAGTTTATGGCAGGGGCCAGATACGCAGTATTTT.

This rearrangement joins TRBV5-1 to TRBJ1-4; the D gene is possibly TRBD1 (5 bases). Germline V gene sequence: CDR1 SGHRS, CDR2 YFSETQ. V lost 4 bases and J lost 11, with 12 bases in between. The CDR3 contains 12 residues. The CDR3 nucleotides read TGCGCCAGCAGCCAAGATGGGGGGAAACTGTTTTTT. This sequence encodes CASSQDGGKLFF.

A single count supports this clone. This rearrangement joins TRBV5-6 to TRBJ2-3; TRBD2 matches at 8 bases. The germline V gene has CDR1 SGHDT and CDR2 YYEEEE. The CDR3 loop spans 12 amino acids. Unmatched junction bases numbered 5, after V lost 5 bases and J lost 9 bases. The CDR3 reads CASRGSGGTQYF. CDR3 in DNA: TGTGCCAGCAGGGGGAGCGGGGGAACGCAGTATTTT.

The CDR3 DNA reads TGCGCCAGCAGCGCTCCCCGGAACGAGGGATCGAACTATGGCTACACCTTC. Translated: CASSAPRNEGSNYGYTF. The chain uses TRBV4-1 and TRBJ1-2; D is uncertain. V was cut by 5 bases and J by 2 bases, with 21 bases left in between. The length of the CDR3 is 17 residues. Germline V CDR1 and CDR2: MGHRA, YSYEKL.

The rearrangement uses TRBV18 and TRBJ2-5; 8 nucleotides align to TRBD1. Germline CDR1 is KGHSH and CDR2 is LQKENI. This CDR3 contains 17 residues. With V trimmed by 5 bases and J by 1 base, 12 bases remained unmatched. CDR3 coding DNA: TGTGCCAGCTCATCGACACGAACTACAGGGGGCCAAGAGACCCAGTACTTC. Its translation: CASSSTRTTGGQETQYF.

The gene calls are TRBV5-1 and TRBJ2-7; maybe TRBD2 (5 bases). Germline V lookup: CDR1 SGHRS, CDR2 YFSETQ. Trimming cost V 1 base and J 6 bases, with 20 bases left between them. The CDR3 length is 16 residues. Here the CDR3 DNA reads TGCGCCAGCAGCTTGCAGTCCGGGAAGGTGGCATCCGAGCAGTACTTC. Amino acids: CASSLQSGKVASEQYF.